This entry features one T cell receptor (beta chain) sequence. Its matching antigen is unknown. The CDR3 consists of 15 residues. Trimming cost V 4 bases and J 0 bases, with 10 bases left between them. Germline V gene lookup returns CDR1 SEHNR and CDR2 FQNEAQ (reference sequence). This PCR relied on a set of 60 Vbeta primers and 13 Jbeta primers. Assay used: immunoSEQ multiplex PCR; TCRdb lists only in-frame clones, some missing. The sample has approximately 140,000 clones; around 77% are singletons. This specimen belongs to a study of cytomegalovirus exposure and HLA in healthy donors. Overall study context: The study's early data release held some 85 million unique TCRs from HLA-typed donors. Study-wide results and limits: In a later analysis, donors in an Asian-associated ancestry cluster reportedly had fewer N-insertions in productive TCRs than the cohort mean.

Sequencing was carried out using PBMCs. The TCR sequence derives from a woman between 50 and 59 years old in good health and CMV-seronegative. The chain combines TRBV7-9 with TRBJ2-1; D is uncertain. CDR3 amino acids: CASSYSQSSYNEQFF. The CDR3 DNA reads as TGTGCCAGCAGCTACAGTCAGAGCTCCTACAATGAGCAGTTCTTC.